What follows is one TCR beta chain and its context. Per the authors' pipeline: The assay estimated nucleated cells by amplifying reference gene primers. TCRdb's table, derived via immunoSEQ multiplex PCR, lists solely in-frame clones and lacks some. V, J and clone size are taken as reported in that table, and D and trimming were inferred from the DNA itself. The table has 150,000 to 200,000 clones, around 87% seen once; the top ten hold 2% to 3%. J was trimmed by 2 bases and V by 5 bases; bases with no gene match: 12. This CDR3 has 17 amino acids. The germline V gene encodes CDR1 LNHDA and CDR2 SQIVND (reference sequence). The data are from a study of blood T cell repertoires in COVID-19. As for the study in general: Specimens from acute and convalescent COVID-19 originated in the United States, Italy and Spain. PBMCs, B-cell-depleted T cells, or T cells were the source of the cDNA or gDNA that made up the material.

The genes are TRBV19 and TRBJ2-5, with TRBD2 matching over 9 bases. The TCR sequence derives from a man in his forties or fifties with active or convalescent COVID-19. Specimen: peripheral blood. DNA for the CDR3: TGTGCCAGTAGTGAGTCAGCGGGGGGCATAGCTCAAGAGACCCAGTACTTC. It encodes CASSESAGGIAQETQYF.